The clone carrying this T cell receptor (beta chain) was recorded many times. The data were obtained in a study of regulatory T cells in long-lasting Graves disease. Germline values: CDR1 WSHSY, CDR2 SAAADI. V gave up 6 bases and J gave up 2 bases; unmatched junction bases: 8. CDR3 length: 16 amino acids. To make TCR beta libraries, researchers used iRepertoire HTBI primers and Arm-PCR of CDR3 regions. Each CDR3 protein gets one entry after TCRdb re-called the multiplex PCR reads with MiXCR. The table records about 540,000 distinct CDR3 sequences, approximately 13% of them present only once. Time point denoted: newly diagnosed GD, antithyroid drugs for less than 3 months. From RNA extracted from PBMCs, the TCR library was made. This sample was also put to use in a study of T cells in Graves' hyperthyroidism and ophthalmopathy.

This specimen was peripheral blood mononuclear cells (PBMCs), taken at new diagnosis, from a patient treated with antithyroid drugs. The chain employs TRBV10-2 and TRBJ1-5, with 9 bases identical to TRBD1. This clonotype originated in a man aged 25-40 years with Graves disease. The DNA of the CDR3 is TGCGCCAGCAGGGCGGACAGGGGAATAGGCAATCAGCCCCAGCATTTT. The encoded protein is CASRADRGIGNQPQHF.